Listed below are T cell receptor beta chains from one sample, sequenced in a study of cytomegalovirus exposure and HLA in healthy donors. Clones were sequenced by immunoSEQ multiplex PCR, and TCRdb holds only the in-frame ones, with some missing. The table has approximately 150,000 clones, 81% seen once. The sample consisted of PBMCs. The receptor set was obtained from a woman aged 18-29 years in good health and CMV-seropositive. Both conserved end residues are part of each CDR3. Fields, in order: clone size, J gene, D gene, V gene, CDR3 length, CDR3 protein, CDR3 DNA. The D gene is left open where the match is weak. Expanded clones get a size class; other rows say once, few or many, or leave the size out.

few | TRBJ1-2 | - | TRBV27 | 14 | CASRSTGPNYGYTF | TGTGCCAGCAGATCGACAGGTCCTAACTATGGCTACACCTTC
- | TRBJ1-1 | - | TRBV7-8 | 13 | CASSSGVNTEAFF | TGTGCCAGCAGCTCCGGTGTGAACACTGAAGCTTTCTTT
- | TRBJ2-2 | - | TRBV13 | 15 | CASSLNAGNTGELFF | TGTGCCAGCAGCTTGAACGCAGGAAACACCGGGGAGCTGTTTTTT
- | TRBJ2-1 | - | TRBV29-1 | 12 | CSVERGYNEQFF | TGCAGCGTTGAGCGGGGCTACAATGAGCAGTTCTTC
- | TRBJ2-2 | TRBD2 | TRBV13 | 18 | CASSPPWGGVTNTGELFF | TGTGCCAGCAGCCCCCCCTGGGGGGGGGTTACGAACACCGGGGAGCTGTTTTTT
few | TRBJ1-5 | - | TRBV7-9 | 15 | CASRPSVSCNQPQHF | TGTGCCAGCAGGCCCTCAGTCTCCTGCAATCAGCCCCAGCATTTT
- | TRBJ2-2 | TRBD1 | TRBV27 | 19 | CAKSRGQRNYNANTGELFF | TGTGCCAAATCGAGGGGACAGAGGAACTATAACGCGAACACCGGGGAGCTGTTTTTT
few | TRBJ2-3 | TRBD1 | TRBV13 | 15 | CASSPWTGERDTQYF | TGTGCCAGCAGCCCCTGGACAGGGGAGAGAGATACGCAGTATTTT
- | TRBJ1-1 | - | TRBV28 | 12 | CASRRDITEAFF | TGTGCCAGCAGAAGGGACATCACTGAAGCTTTCTTT
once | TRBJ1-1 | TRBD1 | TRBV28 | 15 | CASSQSGTGATEAFF | TGTGCCAGCAGTCAGAGCGGGACAGGGGCCACTGAAGCTTTCTTT
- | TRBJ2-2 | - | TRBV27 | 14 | CASTIRGAHGELFF | TGTGCCAGCACCATACGGGGTGCCCACGGGGAGCTGTTTTTT
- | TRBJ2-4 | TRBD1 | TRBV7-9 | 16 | CASSLDRVGQRNIQYF | TGTGCCAGCAGCTTGGACAGGGTAGGGCAGAGAAACATTCAGTACTTC
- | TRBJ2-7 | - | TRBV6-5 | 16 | CASSSENPAGMEEQYF | TGTGCCAGCAGTTCCGAGAACCCGGCGGGGATGGAGGAGCAGTACTTC
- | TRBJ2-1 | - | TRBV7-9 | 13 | CASSPFSADEQFF | TGTGCCAGCAGCCCATTTAGCGCCGATGAGCAGTTCTTC
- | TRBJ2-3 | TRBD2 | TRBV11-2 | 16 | CASSSRLAGGLDTQYF | TGTGCCAGCAGCTCGAGACTAGCGGGGGGGCTTGATACGCAGTATTTT
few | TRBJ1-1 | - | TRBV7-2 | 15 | CASLQEPRAGTEAFF | TGTGCCAGCCTCCAAGAGCCGAGGGCGGGCACTGAAGCTTTCTTT
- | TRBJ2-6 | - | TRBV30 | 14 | CAWSEGAGANVLTF | TGTGCCTGGTCTGAGGGCGCTGGGGCCAACGTCCTGACTTTC
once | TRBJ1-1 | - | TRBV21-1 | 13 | CASSKRTGWSAFF | TGTGCCAGCAGCAAAAGGACAGGGTGGTCAGCTTTCTTT
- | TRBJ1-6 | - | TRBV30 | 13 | CAWRGGVDSPLHF | TGTGCCTGGAGAGGGGGGGTCGATTCACCCCTCCACTTT
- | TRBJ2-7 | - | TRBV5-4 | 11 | CASSSLHEQYF | TGTGCCAGCAGCTCCCTCCACGAGCAGTACTTC
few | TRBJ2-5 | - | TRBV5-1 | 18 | CASSQVPSLGRGAETQYF | TGCGCCAGCAGCCAAGTACCCTCCTTGGGGCGGGGTGCGGAGACCCAGTACTTC
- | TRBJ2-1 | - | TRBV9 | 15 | CASSVAGAPYNEQFF | TGTGCCAGCAGCGTGGCGGGGGCCCCATACAATGAGCAGTTCTTC
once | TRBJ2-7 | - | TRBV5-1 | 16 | CASSLALGRPSNEQYF | TGCGCCAGCAGCTTGGCCCTAGGTCGACCTTCCAACGAGCAGTACTTC
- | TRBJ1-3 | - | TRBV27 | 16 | CASSLNGWRSGNTIYF | TGTGCCAGCAGTTTAAACGGGTGGAGATCTGGAAACACCATATATTTT
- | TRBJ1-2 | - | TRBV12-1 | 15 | CASSSKTTGSYGYTF | TGTGCCAGCAGCTCCAAAACGACAGGGAGCTATGGCTACACCTTC
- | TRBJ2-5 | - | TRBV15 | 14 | CATSRGNRVETQYF | TGTGCCACCAGCAGGGGCAACAGGGTAGAGACCCAGTACTTC
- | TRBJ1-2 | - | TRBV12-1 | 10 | CASSPDGYTF | TGTGCCAGCAGCCCAGATGGCTACACCTTC
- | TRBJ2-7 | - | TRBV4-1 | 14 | CASSRVPPLDEQYF | TGCGCCAGCAGCCGCGTTCCACCCTTGGACGAGCAGTACTTC
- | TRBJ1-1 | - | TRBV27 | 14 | CASRPTGISTEAFF | TGTGCCAGCAGACCAACCGGGATAAGTACTGAAGCTTTCTTT
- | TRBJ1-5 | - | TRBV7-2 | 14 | CASSLRGSNQPQHF | TGTGCCAGCAGCTTAAGGGGTAGCAATCAGCCCCAGCATTTT
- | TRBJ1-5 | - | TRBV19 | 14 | CASSHGGGNQPQHF | TGTGCCAGTAGTCACGGAGGGGGCAATCAGCCCCAGCATTTT
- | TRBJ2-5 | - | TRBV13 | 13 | CASSPGMQETQYF | TGTGCCAGCAGCCCGGGGATGCAAGAGACCCAGTACTTC
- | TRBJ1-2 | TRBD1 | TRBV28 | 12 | CASINRGDGYTF | TGTGCCAGCATCAACAGGGGGGATGGCTACACCTTC
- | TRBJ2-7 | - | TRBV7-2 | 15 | CASSLDAARSYEQYF | TGTGCCAGCAGCTTAGACGCGGCGAGGTCCTACGAGCAGTACTTC
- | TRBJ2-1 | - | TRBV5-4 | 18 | CASSLYRLWGGGHNEQFF | TGTGCCAGCAGCTTGTATCGATTGTGGGGCGGGGGCCACAATGAGCAGTTCTTC
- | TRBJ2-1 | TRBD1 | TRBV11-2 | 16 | CASSFRRQGISNEQFF | TGTGCCAGCAGCTTTCGAAGACAGGGGATAAGTAATGAGCAGTTCTTC
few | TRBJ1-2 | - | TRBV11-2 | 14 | CASSQIAGVYGYTF | TGTGCCAGCAGCCAAATCGCCGGGGTCTATGGCTACACCTTC
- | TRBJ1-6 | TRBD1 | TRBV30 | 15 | CAWNLPQGGNSPLHF | TGTGCCTGGAACCTACCCCAGGGGGGAAATTCACCCCTCCACTTT
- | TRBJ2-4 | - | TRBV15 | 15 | CATSRGDSPADIQYF | TGTGCCACCAGCAGAGGGGACTCCCCTGCGGACATTCAGTACTTC
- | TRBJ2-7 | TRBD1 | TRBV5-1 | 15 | CASSLLAPGQNEQYF | TGCGCCAGCAGCTTACTTGCTCCGGGACAGAACGAGCAGTACTTC
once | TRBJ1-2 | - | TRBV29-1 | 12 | CSVGSGNYGYTF | TGCAGCGTTGGATCAGGGAACTATGGCTACACCTTC
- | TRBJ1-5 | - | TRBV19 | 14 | CASSIWQASQPQHF | TGTGCCAGTAGTATTTGGCAGGCAAGTCAGCCCCAGCATTTT
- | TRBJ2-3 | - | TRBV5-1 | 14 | CASSFSLGTDTQYF | TGCGCCAGCAGCTTTAGTTTGGGCACAGATACGCAGTATTTT
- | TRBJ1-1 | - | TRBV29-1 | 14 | CSVEENRANTEAFF | TGCAGCGTTGAAGAGAACAGGGCGAACACTGAAGCTTTCTTT
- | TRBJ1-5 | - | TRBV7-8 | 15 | CASSLLAGSNQPQHF | TGTGCCAGCAGCTTATTAGCTGGGAGCAATCAGCCCCAGCATTTT
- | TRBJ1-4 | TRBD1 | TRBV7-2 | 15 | CASSGQGGTNEKLFF | TGTGCCAGCAGCGGACAGGGAGGGACTAATGAAAAACTGTTTTTT
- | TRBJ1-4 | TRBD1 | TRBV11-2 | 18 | CASSSSALTGRTNEKLFF | TGTGCCAGCAGCTCATCAGCCCTGACAGGGCGAACTAATGAAAAACTGTTTTTT
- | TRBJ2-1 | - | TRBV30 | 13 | CAWVDRPYDEQFF | TGTGCCTGGGTTGACAGGCCCTACGATGAGCAGTTCTTC
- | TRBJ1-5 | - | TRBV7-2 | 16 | CASSLFGGGGNQPQHF | TGTGCCAGCAGCTTATTCGGCGGGGGTGGCAATCAGCCCCAGCATTTT
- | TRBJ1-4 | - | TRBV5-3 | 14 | CARSLEGTNEKLFF | TGTGCCAGAAGCTTGGAGGGGACTAATGAAAAACTGTTTTTT
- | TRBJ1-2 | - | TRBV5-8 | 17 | CASSLLVGGPRNYGYTF | TGTGCCAGCAGCTTATTGGTGGGGGGGCCGAGAAACTATGGCTACACCTTC
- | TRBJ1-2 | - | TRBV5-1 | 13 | CASRPVRGNGYTF | TGCGCCAGCAGGCCTGTCCGGGGAAATGGCTACACCTTC
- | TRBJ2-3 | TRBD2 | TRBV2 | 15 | CASSVLGGGTDTQYF | TGTGCCAGCAGTGTCCTGGGGGGGGGCACAGATACGCAGTATTTT
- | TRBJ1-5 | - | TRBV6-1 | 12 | CATRVGNQPQHF | TGTGCCACCCGGGTGGGCAATCAGCCCCAGCATTTT
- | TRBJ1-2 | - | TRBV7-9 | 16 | CATPTRGERSLGGYTF | TGTGCCACCCCCACTCGGGGGGAAAGGTCTTTAGGCGGCTACACCTTC